This paragraph reports one TCR beta chain. This specimen comes from a study of T cell changes during pregnancy in multiple sclerosis. Trimming cost V 0 bases and J 2 bases; bases outside gene matches: 6. Germline CDR1 is LNHDA and CDR2 is SQIVND (reference sequence). This CDR3 comprises 18 residues. The protocol was immunoSEQ multiplex PCR, while the TCRdb copy is restricted to in-frame clones and leaves out a portion. The data contain approximately 97,000 clones, 91% of them seen just once; the ten biggest clones take up less than 2%. The TCR comes from a female donor in good health, enrolled as a control in a pregnancy study. V and J are TRBV19 and TRBJ2-1, with TRBD1 identical over 11 bases. The sample consisted of peripheral blood, taken after pregnancy. The CDR3 coding sequence is TGTGCCAGTAGTATAGATAGGAGGACAGGGGGCACCTACAATGAGCAGTTCTTC. Translating it yields CASSIDRRTGGTYNEQFF.